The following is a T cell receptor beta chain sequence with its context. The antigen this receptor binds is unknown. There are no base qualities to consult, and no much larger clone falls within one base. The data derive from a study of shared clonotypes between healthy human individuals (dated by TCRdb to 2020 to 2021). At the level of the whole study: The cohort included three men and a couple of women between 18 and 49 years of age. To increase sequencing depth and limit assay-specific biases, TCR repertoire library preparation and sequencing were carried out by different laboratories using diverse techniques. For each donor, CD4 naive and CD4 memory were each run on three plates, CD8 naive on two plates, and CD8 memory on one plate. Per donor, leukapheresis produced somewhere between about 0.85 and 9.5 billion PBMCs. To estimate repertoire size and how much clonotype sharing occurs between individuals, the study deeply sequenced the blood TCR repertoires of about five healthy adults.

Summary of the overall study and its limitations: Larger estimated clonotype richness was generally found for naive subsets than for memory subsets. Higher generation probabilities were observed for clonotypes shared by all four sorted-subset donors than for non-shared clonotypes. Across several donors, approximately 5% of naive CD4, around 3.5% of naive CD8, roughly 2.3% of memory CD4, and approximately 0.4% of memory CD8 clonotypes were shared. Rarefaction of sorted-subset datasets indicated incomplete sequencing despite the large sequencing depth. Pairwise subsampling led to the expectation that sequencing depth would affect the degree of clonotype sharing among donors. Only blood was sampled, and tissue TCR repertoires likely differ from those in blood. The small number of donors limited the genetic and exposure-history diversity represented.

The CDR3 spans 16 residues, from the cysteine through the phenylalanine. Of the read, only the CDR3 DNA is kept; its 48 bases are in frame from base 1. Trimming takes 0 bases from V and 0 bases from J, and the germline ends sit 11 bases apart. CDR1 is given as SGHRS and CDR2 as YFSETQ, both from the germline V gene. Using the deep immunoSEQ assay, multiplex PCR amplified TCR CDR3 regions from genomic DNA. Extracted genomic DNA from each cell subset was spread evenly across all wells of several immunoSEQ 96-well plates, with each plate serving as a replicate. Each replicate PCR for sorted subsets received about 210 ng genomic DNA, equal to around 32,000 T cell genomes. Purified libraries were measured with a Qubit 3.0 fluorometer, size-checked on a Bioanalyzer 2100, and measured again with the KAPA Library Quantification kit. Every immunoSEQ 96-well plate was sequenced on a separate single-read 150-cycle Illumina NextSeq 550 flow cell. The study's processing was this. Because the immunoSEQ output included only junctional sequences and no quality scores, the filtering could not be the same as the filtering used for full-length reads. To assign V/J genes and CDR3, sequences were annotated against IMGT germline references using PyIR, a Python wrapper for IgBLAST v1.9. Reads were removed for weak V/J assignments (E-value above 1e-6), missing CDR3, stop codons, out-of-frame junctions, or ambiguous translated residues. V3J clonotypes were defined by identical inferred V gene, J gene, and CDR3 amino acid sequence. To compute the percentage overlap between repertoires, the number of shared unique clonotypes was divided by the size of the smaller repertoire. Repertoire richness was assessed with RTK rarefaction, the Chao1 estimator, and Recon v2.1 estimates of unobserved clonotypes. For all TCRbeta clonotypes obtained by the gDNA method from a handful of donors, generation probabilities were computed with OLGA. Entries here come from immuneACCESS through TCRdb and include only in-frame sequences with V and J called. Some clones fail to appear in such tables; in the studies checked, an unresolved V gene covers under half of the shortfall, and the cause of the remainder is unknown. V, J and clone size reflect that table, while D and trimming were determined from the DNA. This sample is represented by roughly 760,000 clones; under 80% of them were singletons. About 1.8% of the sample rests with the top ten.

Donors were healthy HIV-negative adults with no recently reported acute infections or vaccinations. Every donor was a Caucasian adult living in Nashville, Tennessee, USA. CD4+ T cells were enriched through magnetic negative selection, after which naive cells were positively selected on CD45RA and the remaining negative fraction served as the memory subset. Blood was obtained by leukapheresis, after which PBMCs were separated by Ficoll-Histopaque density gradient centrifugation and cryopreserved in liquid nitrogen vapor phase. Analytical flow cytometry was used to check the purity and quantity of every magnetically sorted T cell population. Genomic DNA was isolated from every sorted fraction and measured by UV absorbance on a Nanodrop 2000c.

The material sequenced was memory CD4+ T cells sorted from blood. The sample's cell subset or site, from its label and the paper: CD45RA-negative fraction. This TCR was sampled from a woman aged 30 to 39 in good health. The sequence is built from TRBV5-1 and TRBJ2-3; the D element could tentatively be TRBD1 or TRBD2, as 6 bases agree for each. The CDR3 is CASSLGRGTSTDTQYF. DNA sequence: TGCGCCAGCAGCTTGGGAAGGGGGACTAGCACAGATACGCAGTATTTT. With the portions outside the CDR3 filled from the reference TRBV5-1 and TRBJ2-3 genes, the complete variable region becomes KAGVTQTPRYLIKTRGQQVTLSCSPISGHRSVSWYQQTPGQGLQFLFEYFSETQRNKGNFPGRFSGRQFSNSRSEMNVSTLELGDSALYLCASSLGRGTSTDTQYFGPGTRLTVL.